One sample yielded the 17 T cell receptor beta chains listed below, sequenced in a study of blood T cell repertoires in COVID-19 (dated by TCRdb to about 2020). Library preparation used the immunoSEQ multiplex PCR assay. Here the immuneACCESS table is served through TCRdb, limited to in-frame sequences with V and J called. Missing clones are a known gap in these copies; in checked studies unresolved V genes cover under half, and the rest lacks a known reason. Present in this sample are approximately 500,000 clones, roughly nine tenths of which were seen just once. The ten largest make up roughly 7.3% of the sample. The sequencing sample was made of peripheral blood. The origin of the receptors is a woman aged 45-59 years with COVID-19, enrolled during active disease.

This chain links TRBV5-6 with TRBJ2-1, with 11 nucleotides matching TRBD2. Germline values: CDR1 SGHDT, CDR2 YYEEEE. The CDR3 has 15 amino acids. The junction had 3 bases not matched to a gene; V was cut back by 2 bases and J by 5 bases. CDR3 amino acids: CASSFLAGGDNEQFF. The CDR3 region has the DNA TGTGCCAGCAGCTTCCTAGCGGGGGGTGACAATGAGCAGTTCTTC.

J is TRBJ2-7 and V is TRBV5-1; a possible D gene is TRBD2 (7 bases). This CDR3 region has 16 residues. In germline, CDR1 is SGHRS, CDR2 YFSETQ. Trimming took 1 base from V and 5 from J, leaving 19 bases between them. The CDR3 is CASSLSGGAEFHEQYF. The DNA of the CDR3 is TGCGCCAGCAGCTTGTCTGGGGGGGCGGAATTCCACGAGCAGTACTTC. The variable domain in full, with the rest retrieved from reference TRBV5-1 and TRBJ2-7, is KAGVTQTPRYLIKTRGQQVTLSCSPISGHRSVSWYQQTPGQGLQFLFEYFSETQRNKGNFPGRFSGRQFSNSRSEMNVSTLELGDSALYLCASSLSGGAEFHEQYFGPGTRLTVT.

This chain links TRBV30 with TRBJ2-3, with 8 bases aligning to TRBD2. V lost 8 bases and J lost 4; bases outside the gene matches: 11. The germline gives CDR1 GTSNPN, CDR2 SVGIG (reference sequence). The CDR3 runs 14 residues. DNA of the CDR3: TGTGCCGGGCGACTAGCGATGGTCCCAGATACGCAGTATTTT. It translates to CAGRLAMVPDTQYF.

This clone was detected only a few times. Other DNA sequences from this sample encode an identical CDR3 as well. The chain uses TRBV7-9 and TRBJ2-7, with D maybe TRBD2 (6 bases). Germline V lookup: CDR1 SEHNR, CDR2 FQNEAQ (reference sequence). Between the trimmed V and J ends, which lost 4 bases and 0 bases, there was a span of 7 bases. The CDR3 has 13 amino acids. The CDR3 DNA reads TGTGCCAGCAGCTCCGGGGGCTCCTACGAGCAGTACTTC. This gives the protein CASSSGGSYEQYF.

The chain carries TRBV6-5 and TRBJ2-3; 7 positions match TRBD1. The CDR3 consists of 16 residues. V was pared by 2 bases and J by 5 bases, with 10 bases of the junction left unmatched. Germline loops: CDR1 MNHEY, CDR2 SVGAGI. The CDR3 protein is CASSYQTGRVKDTQYF. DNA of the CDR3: TGTGCCAGCAGTTACCAGACAGGGCGGGTAAAAGATACGCAGTATTTT.

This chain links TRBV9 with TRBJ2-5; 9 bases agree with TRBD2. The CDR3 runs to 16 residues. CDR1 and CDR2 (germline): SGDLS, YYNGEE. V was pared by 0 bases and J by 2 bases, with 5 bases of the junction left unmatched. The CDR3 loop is CASSVGASGVQETQYF. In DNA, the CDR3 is TGTGCCAGCAGCGTAGGGGCTAGCGGGGTTCAAGAGACCCAGTACTTC.

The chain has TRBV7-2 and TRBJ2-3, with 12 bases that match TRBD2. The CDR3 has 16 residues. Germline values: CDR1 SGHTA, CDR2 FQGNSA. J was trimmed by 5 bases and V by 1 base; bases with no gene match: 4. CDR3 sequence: CASSLELAGGVDTQYF. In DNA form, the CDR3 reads TGTGCCAGCAGCTTAGAACTAGCGGGGGGAGTAGATACGCAGTATTTT.

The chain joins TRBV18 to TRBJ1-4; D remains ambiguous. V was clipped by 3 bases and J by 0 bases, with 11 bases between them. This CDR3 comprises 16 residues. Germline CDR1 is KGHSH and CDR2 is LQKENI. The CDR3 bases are TGTGCCAGCTCACCTGATTACGGTGCAACTAATGAAAAACTGTTTTTT. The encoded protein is CASSPDYGATNEKLFF.

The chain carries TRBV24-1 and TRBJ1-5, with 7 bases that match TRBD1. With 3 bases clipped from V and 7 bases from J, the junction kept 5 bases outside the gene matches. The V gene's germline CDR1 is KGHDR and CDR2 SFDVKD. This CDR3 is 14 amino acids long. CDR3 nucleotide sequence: TGTGCCACCAGTGATAAGACAGGGCCCCAGCCCCAGCATTTT. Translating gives CATSDKTGPQPQHF.

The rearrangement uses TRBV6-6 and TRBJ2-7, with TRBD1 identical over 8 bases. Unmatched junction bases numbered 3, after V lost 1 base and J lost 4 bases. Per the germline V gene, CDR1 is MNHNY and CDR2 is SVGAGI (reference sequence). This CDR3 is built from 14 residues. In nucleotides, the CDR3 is TGTGCCAGCAGTTACTTCGACAGGGGTTACGAGCAGTACTTC. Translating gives CASSYFDRGYEQYF.

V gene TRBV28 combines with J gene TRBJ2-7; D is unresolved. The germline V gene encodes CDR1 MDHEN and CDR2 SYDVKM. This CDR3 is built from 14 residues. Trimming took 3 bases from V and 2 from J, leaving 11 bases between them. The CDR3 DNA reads TGTGCCAGCAGTTTTGAGCAGGAAACCTACGAGCAGTACTTC. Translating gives CASSFEQETYEQYF.

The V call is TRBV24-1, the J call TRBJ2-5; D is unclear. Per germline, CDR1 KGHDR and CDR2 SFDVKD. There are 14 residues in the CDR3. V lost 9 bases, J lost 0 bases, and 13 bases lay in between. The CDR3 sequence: CATSRGQYQETQYF. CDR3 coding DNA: TGTGCCACCTCTAGAGGCCAGTACCAAGAGACCCAGTACTTC.

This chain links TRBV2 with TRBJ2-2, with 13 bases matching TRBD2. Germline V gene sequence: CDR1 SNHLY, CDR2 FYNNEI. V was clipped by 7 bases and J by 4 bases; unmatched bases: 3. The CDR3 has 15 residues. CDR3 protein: CASTGLAGVTGELFF. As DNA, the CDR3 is TGTGCCAGCACCGGACTAGCGGGGGTCACCGGGGAGCTGTTTTTT.

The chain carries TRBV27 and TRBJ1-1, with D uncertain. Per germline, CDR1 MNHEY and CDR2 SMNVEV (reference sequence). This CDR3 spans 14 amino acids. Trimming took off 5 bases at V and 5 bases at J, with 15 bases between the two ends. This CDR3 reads CASSGAGSWTEAFF. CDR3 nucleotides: TGTGCCAGCAGTGGAGCCGGGTCTTGGACTGAAGCTTTCTTT.

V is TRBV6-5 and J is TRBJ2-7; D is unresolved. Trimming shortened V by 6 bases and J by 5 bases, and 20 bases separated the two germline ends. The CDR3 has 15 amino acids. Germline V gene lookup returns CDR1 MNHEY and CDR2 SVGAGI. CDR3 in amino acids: CASRLSGSPNHEQYF. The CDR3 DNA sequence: TGTGCCAGCAGGCTCTCCGGGTCGCCGAACCACGAGCAGTACTTC.

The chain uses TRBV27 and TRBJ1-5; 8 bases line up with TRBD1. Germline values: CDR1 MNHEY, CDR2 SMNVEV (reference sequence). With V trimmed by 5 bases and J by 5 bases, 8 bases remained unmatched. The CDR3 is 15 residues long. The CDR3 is CASSGDRGGHQPQHF. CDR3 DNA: TGTGCCAGCAGTGGAGACAGGGGAGGGCATCAGCCCCAGCATTTT.

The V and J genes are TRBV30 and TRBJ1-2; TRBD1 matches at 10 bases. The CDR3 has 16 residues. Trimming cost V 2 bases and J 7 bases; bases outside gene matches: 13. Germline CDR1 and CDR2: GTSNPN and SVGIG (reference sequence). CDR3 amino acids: CAWSSQGTGEISGYTF. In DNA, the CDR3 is TGTGCCTGGAGTTCGCAGGGGACAGGGGAAATAAGTGGCTACACCTTC.